The 24 T cell receptor beta chains in this list originate from one sample, sequenced in a study of CD8 T cells in ankylosing spondylitis. TCRdb passed the 5' RACE reads through MiXCR, listing each CDR3 protein once. The sample has about 360,000 distinct CDR3 sequences, 20% to 25% seen once. The sequenced material came from blood, either unsorted or a sorted T cell fraction (not recorded which). The source of these receptors is a male donor with ankylosing spondylitis or in good health (not recorded which).

The chain carries TRBV7-3 and TRBJ2-1; possibly TRBD2 for D (5 bases). The CDR3 totals 13 residues. Germline V gives CDR1 SGHTA, CDR2 FQGTGA. The V and J ends lost 5 bases and 5 bases respectively, with 10 bases between them. The CDR3 spells CASSPGVDNEQFF. The CDR3 nucleotides read TGTGCCAGCAGCCCCGGGGTGGACAATGAGCAGTTCTTC.

This clonotype was found a few times. This rearrangement joins TRBV10-2 to TRBJ2-7; 9 bases fit TRBD2. The ends lost 8 bases at V and 0 bases at J; junction bases unmatched: 5. Germline CDR1 and CDR2: WSHSY and SAAADI. The CDR3 sequence is 14 residues long. The CDR3 is CASGLAGSSYEQYF. As DNA, the CDR3 is TGCGCCAGCGGGCTAGCGGGGAGCTCCTACGAGCAGTACTTC.

This clonotype appeared a few times. The rearrangement uses TRBV28 and TRBJ2-1, with a tentative D call TRBD2 (6 bases). The V gene lost 4 bases and the J gene lost 10 bases, with 23 bases spanning the gap. CDR1 MDHEN and CDR2 SYDVKM come from the germline V gene. This CDR3 is built from 16 residues. The CDR3 nucleotides are TGTGCCAGCAGTTCGCGACTAGTTCTGAGTTCTCAGGAGCAGTTCTTC. It is translated as CASSSRLVLSSQEQFF.

The rearrangement uses TRBV7-9 and TRBJ2-5; 8 bases fit TRBD1. The CDR3 runs 17 residues. Germline V gives CDR1 SEHNR, CDR2 FQNEAQ (reference sequence). The V segment lost 5 bases and the J segment 3 bases; nucleotides outside the gene matches: 14. For the CDR3, the DNA is TGTGCCAGCAGCCAAACCCGACAGGGGCGGTATAAAGAGACCCAGTACTTC. This encodes CASSQTRQGRYKETQYF.

The chain combines TRBV12-3 or TRBV12-4 with TRBJ2-7, with D possibly TRBD1 on 7 matching bases. Trimming took off 4 bases at V and 4 bases at J, with 20 bases between the two ends. There are 16 residues in the CDR3. The CDR3 DNA reads as TGTGCCAGCAGTTCACCTAGACTAGGGGGCCTATACGAGCAGTACTTC. The encoded protein is CASSSPRLGGLYEQYF.

This clonotype showed up just a few times. The chain employs TRBV6-1 and TRBJ2-3; D not certain. The germline V gene has CDR1 MNHNS and CDR2 SASEGT. V lost 1 base and J lost 6, with 5 bases in between. This CDR3 comprises 12 residues. The CDR3 spells CASSEEWDTQYF. The CDR3 DNA sequence: TGTGCCAGCAGTGAAGAGTGGGATACGCAGTATTTT.

V is TRBV24-1 and J is TRBJ2-1, with 10 bases fitting TRBD1. Trimming at V came to 5 bases and at J to 6 bases, leaving 6 bases not matched to a gene. Germline CDR1 reads KGHDR; CDR2 reads SFDVKD. This CDR3 has 15 residues. The chain's CDR3 is CATSATGQGPNEQFF. The CDR3 nucleotides are TGTGCCACCAGTGCTACGGGACAGGGGCCCAATGAGCAGTTCTTC.

The rearrangement uses TRBV29-1 and TRBJ2-1; 8 bases map to TRBD1. V was pared by 4 bases and J by 4 bases, with 6 bases of the junction left unmatched. This CDR3 has 14 amino acids. From germline, CDR1 is SQVTM and CDR2 ANQGSEA. The DNA for the CDR3 is TGCAGCGTTGTAGTTTGGACAGGGTACAATGAGCAGTTCTTC. Its translation: CSVVVWTGYNEQFF.

This clonotype showed up just once. This chain links TRBV3-1 with TRBJ1-1; D is unclear. Germline CDR1 and CDR2: LGHDT and YNNKEL (reference sequence). The ends were cut back, 11 bases at V and 0 bases at J, with 28 bases in the middle. This CDR3 comprises 18 residues. CDR3 sequence: CASSQDWEMGSVNTEAFF. Written as DNA, the CDR3 is TGTGCCTCCAGCCAAGATTGGGAGATGGGGTCAGTGAACACTGAAGCTTTCTTT.

The chain couples TRBV24-1 to TRBJ2-1, with 8 bases that match TRBD2. J gave up 10 bases and V 5 bases, and 3 bases lay outside the gene matches. CDR1 KGHDR and CDR2 SFDVKD come from the germline V gene. This CDR3 spans 12 amino acids. Written as DNA, the CDR3 is TGTGCCACCAGTGTGGCTAGCGGGGAGCAGTTCTTC. This encodes CATSVASGEQFF.

This clonotype occurred a few times. V is TRBV19 and J is TRBJ2-7; possibly TRBD1 for D (6 bases). The CDR3 contains 14 residues. Germline lookup yields CDR1 LNHDA and CDR2 SQIVND (reference sequence). The V end was cut by 1 base, the J end by 0 bases, with 7 bases between. The CDR3 DNA reads TGTGCCAGTAGTATAGCGGACAGCTCCTACGAGCAGTACTTC. Translating it yields CASSIADSSYEQYF.

The chain employs TRBV7-8 and TRBJ2-2, with D perhaps matching TRBD2 (6 bases). Trimming shortened V by 3 bases and J by 7 bases, and 9 bases separated the two germline ends. The CDR3 contains 13 residues. Per germline, CDR1 SGHVS and CDR2 FQNEAQ. CDR3 amino acids: CASSLLRGGELFF. The CDR3 bases are TGTGCCAGCAGCTTGCTGCGGGGCGGGGAGCTGTTTTTT.

This clonotype was recorded at least ten times. The V gene is TRBV2, the J gene TRBJ2-1, with TRBD2 matching over 7 bases. CDR1 SNHLY and CDR2 FYNNEI come from the germline V gene. V shed 4 bases, J shed 4 bases, and the junction held 7 bases outside the gene matches. This CDR3 contains 15 residues. The CDR3 region has the DNA TGTGCCAGCAGTGTAGACGGGGGAGGGTACAATGAGCAGTTCTTC. Its protein product is CASSVDGGGYNEQFF.

The chain couples TRBV4-1 to TRBJ2-7, with D uncertain. CDR1 and CDR2 (germline): MGHRA, YSYEKL. This CDR3 is built from 16 residues. The germline V and J ends were trimmed by 0 bases and 0 bases, with 12 bases remaining between them. The CDR3 DNA reads TGCGCCAGCAGCCAAGATACTACGGCGAGCTCCTACGAGCAGTACTTC. This codes for CASSQDTTASSYEQYF.

This chain links TRBV27 with TRBJ2-7, with a tentative D call TRBD2 (6 bases). Germline V gene data show CDR1 as MNHEY and CDR2 as SMNVEV (reference sequence). V lost 5 bases and J 2 bases, leaving 10 bases between the germline ends. CDR3 size: 13 residues. The CDR3 DNA reads TGTGCCAGCAGTGGGGACTTGGCCTACGAGCAGTACTTC. Amino acids: CASSGDLAYEQYF.

This clonotype was recorded a few times. This chain joins TRBV12-3 or TRBV12-4 and TRBJ1-1; maybe TRBD1 (5 bases). CDR3 length: 12 residues. The V and J ends lost 7 bases and 3 bases respectively, with 9 bases between them. The CDR3 DNA reads TGTGCCAGCATCGGGGCATACACTGAAGCTTTCTTT. The encoded protein is CASIGAYTEAFF.

This clonotype was seen a few times. The rearrangement uses TRBV6-1 and TRBJ2-1, with a weak D call TRBD1 (5 bases). CDR1 and CDR2 from the germline V gene are MNHNS and SASEGT. The CDR3 covers 15 residues. Trimming removed 6 bases at V and 0 bases at J, with 12 bases between. CDR3 amino acids: CASSPYGASYNEQFF. As DNA, the CDR3 is TGTGCCAGCAGCCCCTATGGGGCCTCCTACAATGAGCAGTTCTTC.

This clonotype was detected a few times. V is TRBV3-1 and J is TRBJ2-3, with D perhaps matching TRBD1 or TRBD2 (5 bases each). V dropped 4 bases and J dropped 4 bases, with 9 bases sitting between them. CDR1 is LGHDT and CDR2 is YNNKEL in the germline V gene (reference sequence). The CDR3 sequence is 13 residues long. CDR3 region: CASSPGRADTQYF. The DNA of the CDR3 is TGTGCCAGCAGCCCGGGACGTGCAGATACGCAGTATTTT.

This clonotype was recorded at least ten times. This chain joins TRBV29-1 and TRBJ2-1; 11 positions agree with TRBD2. Trimming at V came to 6 bases and at J to 6 bases, leaving 13 bases not matched to a gene. The CDR3 is 16 residues long. Germline-derived CDR1 and CDR2 are SQVTM and ANQGSEA. The CDR3 bases are TGCAGCGTAAATATGTGGCTAGCGGGGGGTCTCAATGAGCAGTTCTTC. The encoded protein is CSVNMWLAGGLNEQFF.

This clonotype was recorded a few times. This chain connects TRBV11-2 to TRBJ2-7; D is undetermined. This CDR3 is built from 16 residues. V was cut by 3 bases and J by 0 bases, with 15 bases left in between. Per the germline V gene, CDR1 is SGHAT and CDR2 is FQNNGV. The CDR3 region is CASSFLTGPSSYEQYF. CDR3 nucleotide sequence: TGTGCCAGCAGCTTTCTAACCGGGCCGAGCTCCTACGAGCAGTACTTC.

This clonotype turned up a few times. This chain uses TRBV5-1 with TRBJ2-7; D assignment may be TRBD1 or TRBD2 (7 bases each). Germline values: CDR1 SGHRS, CDR2 YFSETQ. The CDR3 loop spans 15 amino acids. V was trimmed by 0 bases and J by 2 bases, leaving 12 bases between them. The CDR3 loop reads CASSLVPGGAYEQYF. CDR3 DNA: TGCGCCAGCAGCTTGGTTCCAGGGGGGGCCTACGAGCAGTACTTC.

The V call is TRBV2, the J call TRBJ2-7; a possible D gene is TRBD2 (6 bases). The CDR3 is 14 amino acids. Trimming pared 4 bases from V and 3 bases from J, leaving 13 bases between. Germline CDR1 reads SNHLY; CDR2 reads FYNNEI. DNA of the CDR3: TGTGCCAGCAGTGTGGAGGGACCTCTCTACGAGCAGTACTTC. Amino acid sequence: CASSVEGPLYEQYF.

The CDR3 DNA sequence: TGTGCCACCAGCAGACCAGGGGGATTTAATGAAAAACTGTTTTTT. It specifies CATSRPGGFNEKLFF. V is TRBV15 and J is TRBJ1-4; TRBD1 matches 7 bases. The CDR3 extends over 15 amino acids. V shed 2 bases, J shed 4 bases, and the junction held 4 bases outside the gene matches. The germline V gene has CDR1 LNHNV and CDR2 YYDKDF (reference sequence).

This chain joins TRBV12-3 or TRBV12-4 and TRBJ1-1; D perhaps matches TRBD1 (6 bases). This CDR3 is 14 amino acids long. Trimming removed 6 bases from V and 1 base from J, with 12 bases in between. CDR3 sequence reads: CASSTGLWNTEAFF. CDR3 DNA: TGTGCCAGCAGCACAGGGTTGTGGAACACTGAAGCTTTCTTT.